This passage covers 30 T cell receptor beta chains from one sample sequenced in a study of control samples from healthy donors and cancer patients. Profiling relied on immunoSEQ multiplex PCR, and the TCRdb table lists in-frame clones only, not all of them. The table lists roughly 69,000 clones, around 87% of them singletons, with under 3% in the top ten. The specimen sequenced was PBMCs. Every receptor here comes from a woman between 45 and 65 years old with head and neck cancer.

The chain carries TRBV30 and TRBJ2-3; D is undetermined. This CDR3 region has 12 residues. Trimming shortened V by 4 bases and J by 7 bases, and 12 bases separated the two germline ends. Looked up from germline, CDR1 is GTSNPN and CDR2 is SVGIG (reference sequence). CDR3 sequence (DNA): TGTGCCTGGACCAAGAGTAGGAATACGCAGTATTTT. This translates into CAWTKSRNTQYF.

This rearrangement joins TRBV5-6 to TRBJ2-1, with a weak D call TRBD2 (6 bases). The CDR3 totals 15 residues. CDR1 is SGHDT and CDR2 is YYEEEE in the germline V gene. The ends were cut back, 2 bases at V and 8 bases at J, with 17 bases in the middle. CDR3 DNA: TGTGCCAGCAGCTTCAGATCCAGGACTAAGTATGAGCAGTTCTTC. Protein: CASSFRSRTKYEQFF.

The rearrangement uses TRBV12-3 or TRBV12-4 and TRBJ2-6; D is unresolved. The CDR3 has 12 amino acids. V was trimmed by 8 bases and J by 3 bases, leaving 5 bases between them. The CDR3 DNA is TGTGCCAGCGGATTTGGGGCCAACGTCCTGACTTTC. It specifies CASGFGANVLTF.

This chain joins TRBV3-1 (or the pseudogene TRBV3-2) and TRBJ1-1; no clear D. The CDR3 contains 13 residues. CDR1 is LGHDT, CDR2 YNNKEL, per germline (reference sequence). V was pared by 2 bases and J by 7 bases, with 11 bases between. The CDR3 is CASSQPPWGEAFF. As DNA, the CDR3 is TGTGCCAGCAGCCAACCACCCTGGGGTGAAGCTTTCTTT.

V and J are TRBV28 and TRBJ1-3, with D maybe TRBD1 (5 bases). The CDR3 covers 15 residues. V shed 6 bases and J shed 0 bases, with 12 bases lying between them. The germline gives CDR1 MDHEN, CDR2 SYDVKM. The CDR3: CASSLGGSSGNTIYF. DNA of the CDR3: TGTGCCAGCAGCCTGGGGGGGAGCTCTGGAAACACCATATATTTT.

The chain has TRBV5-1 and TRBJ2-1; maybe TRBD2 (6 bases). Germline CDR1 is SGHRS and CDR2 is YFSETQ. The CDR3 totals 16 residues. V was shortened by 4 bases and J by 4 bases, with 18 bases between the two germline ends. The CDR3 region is CASSLASAGRYNEQFF. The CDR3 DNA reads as TGCGCCAGCAGCCTGGCCTCAGCGGGTAGATACAATGAGCAGTTCTTC.

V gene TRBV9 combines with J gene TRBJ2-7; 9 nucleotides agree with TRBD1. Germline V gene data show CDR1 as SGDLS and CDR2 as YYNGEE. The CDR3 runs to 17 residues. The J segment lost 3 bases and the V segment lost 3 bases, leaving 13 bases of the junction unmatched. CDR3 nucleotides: TGTGCCAGCAGCGCAGTTCCCGGGACAGGGCCCATCTACGAGCAGTACTTC. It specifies CASSAVPGTGPIYEQYF. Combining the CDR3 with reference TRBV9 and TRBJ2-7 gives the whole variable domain DSGVTQTPKHLITATGQRVTLRCSPRSGDLSVYWYQQSLDQGLQFLIQYYNGEERAKGNILERFSAQQFPDLHSELNLSSLELGDSALYFCASSAVPGTGPIYEQYFGPGTRLTVT.

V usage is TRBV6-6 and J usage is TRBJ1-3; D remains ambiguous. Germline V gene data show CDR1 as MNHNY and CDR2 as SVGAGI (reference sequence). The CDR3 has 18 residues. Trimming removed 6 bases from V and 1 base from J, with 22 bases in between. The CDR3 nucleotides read TGTGCCAGCAGCCGAGCGCCGGGCGTCGAATCGTCTGGAAACACCATATATTTT. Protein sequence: CASSRAPGVESSGNTIYF.

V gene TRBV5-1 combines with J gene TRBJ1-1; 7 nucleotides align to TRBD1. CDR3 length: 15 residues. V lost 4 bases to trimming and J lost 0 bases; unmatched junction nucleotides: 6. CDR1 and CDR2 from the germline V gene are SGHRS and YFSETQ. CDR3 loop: CASSLGTEMNTEAFF. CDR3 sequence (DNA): TGCGCCAGCAGCCTAGGGACAGAGATGAACACTGAAGCTTTCTTT.

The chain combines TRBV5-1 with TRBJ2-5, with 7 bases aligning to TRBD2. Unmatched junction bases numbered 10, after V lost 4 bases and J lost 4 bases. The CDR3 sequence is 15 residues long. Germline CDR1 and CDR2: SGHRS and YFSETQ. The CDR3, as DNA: TGCGCCAGCAGCGCCCGGGACGGGAGGTTAGAGACCCAGTACTTC. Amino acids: CASSARDGRLETQYF.

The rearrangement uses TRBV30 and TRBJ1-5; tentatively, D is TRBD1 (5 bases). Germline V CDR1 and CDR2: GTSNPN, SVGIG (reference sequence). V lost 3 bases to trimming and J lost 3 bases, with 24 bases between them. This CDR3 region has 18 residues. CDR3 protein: CAWSTGRAPGRNNQPQHF. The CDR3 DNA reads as TGTGCCTGGAGCACCGGGCGGGCCCCGGGGCGGAACAATCAGCCCCAGCATTTT. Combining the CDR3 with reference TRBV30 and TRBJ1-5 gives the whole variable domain SQTIHQWPATLVQPVGSPLSLECTVEGTSNPNLYWYRQAAGRGLQLLFYSVGIGQISSEVPQNLSASRPQDRQFILSSKKLLLSDSGFYLCAWSTGRAPGRNNQPQHFGDGTRLSIL.

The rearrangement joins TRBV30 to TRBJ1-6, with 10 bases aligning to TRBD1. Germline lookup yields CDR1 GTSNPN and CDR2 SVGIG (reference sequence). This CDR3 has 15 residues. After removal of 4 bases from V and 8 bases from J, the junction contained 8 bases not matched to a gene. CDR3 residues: CAWNPPGQGYSPLHF. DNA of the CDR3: TGTGCCTGGAATCCCCCGGGACAGGGGTATTCACCCCTCCACTTT.

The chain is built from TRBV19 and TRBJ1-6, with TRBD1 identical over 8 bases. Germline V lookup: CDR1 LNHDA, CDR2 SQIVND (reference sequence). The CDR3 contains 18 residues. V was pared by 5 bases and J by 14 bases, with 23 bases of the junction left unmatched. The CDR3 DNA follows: TGTGCCAGTAGTGTTGCCCACCGCGGACAGGGAGGACTAACCACCCTCCACTTT. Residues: CASSVAHRGQGGLTTLHF.

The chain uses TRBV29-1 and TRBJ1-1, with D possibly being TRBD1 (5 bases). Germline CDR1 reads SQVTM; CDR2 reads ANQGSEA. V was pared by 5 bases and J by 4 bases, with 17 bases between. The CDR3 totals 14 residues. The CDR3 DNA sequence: TGCAGCGTTTTTGAGCAGAGGGGCGGCACTGAAGCTTTCTTT. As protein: CSVFEQRGGTEAFF. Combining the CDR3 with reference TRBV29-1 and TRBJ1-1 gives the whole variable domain SAVISQKPSRDICQRGTSLTIQCQVDSQVTMMFWYRQQPGQSLTLIATANQGSEATYESGFVIDKFPISRPNLTFSTLTVSNMSPEDSSIYLCSVFEQRGGTEAFFGQGTRLTVV.

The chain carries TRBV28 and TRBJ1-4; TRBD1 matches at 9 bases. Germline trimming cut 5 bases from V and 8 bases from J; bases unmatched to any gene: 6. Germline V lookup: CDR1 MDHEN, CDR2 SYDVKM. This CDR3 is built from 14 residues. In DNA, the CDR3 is TGTGCCAGCAGTGGGGGGACAGGGAACGAAAAACTGTTTTTT. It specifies CASSGGTGNEKLFF.

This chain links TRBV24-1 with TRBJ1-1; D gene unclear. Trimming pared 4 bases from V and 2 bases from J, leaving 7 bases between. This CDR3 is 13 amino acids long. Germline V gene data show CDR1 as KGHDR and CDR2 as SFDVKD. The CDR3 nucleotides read TGTGCCACCAGTGACAACGTTAACACTGAAGCTTTCTTT. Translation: CATSDNVNTEAFF.

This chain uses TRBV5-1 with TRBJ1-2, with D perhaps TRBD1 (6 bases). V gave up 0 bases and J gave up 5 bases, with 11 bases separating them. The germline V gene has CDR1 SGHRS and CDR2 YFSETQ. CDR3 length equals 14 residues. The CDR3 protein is CASSLGEGGYGYTF. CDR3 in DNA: TGCGCCAGCAGCTTGGGGGAAGGGGGATATGGCTACACCTTC. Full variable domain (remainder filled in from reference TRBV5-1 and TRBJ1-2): KAGVTQTPRYLIKTRGQQVTLSCSPISGHRSVSWYQQTPGQGLQFLFEYFSETQRNKGNFPGRFSGRQFSNSRSEMNVSTLELGDSALYLCASSLGEGGYGYTFGSGTRLTVV.

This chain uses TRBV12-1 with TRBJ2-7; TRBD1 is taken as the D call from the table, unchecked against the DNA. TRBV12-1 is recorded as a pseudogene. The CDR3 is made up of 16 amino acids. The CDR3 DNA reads TGTGCCAGCAGCTTACAAACTCGGGACAGGGGCTACGAGCAGTACTTC. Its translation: CASSLQTRDRGYEQYF.

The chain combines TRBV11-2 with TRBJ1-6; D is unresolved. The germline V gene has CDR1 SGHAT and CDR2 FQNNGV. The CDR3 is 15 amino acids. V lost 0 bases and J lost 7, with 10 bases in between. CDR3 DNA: TGTGCCAGCAGCTTAGATCCGGGGAGGAATTCACCCCTCCACTTT. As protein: CASSLDPGRNSPLHF.

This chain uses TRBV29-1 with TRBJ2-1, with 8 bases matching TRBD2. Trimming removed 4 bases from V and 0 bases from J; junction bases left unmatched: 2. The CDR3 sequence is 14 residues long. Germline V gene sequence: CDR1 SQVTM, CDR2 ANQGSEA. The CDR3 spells CSVGGTSSYNEQFF. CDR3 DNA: TGCAGCGTTGGGGGGACTAGCTCCTACAATGAGCAGTTCTTC.

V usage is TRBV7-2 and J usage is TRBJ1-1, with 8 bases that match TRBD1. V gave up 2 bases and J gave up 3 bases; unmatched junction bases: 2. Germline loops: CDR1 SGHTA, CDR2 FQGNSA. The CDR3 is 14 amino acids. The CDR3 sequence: CASSLYRGDTEAFF. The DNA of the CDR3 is TGTGCCAGCAGCTTATACAGGGGGGACACTGAAGCTTTCTTT.

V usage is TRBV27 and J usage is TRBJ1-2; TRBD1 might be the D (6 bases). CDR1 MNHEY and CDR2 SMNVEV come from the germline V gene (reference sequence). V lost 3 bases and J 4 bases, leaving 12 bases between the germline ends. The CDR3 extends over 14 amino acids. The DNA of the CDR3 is TGTGCCAGCAGTTTCGTACAGGGAGCCTATGGCTACACCTTC. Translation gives CASSFVQGAYGYTF.

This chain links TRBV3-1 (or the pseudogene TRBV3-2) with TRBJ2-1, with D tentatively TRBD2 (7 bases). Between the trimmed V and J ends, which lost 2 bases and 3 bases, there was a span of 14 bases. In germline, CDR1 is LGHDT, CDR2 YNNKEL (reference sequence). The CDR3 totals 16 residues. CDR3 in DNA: TGTGCCAGCAGCCAAACACGGAGGGGGGGCTACAATGAGCAGTTCTTC. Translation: CASSQTRRGGYNEQFF.

This CDR3 reads CASRKQVTSYEQYF. The CDR3 DNA sequence: TGTGCCAGCAGAAAACAGGTGACATCTTACGAGCAGTACTTC. The chain couples TRBV2 to TRBJ2-7; a possible D gene is TRBD1 (5 bases). The CDR3 sequence is 14 residues long. Germline V gene lookup returns CDR1 SNHLY and CDR2 FYNNEI. The V gene lost 6 bases and the J gene lost 4 bases, with 16 bases spanning the gap.

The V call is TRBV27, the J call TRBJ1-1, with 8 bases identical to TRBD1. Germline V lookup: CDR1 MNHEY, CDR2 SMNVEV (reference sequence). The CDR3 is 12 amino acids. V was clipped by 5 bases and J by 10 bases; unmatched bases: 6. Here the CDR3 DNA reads TGTGCCAGCAGTCCTGGACAGGGACGAGCTTTCTTT. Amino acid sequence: CASSPGQGRAFF.

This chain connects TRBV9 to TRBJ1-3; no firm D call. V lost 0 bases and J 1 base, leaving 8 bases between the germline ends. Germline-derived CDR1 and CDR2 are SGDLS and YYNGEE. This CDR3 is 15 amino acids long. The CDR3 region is CASSVDGGSGNTIYF. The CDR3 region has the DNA TGTGCCAGCAGCGTAGACGGAGGGTCTGGAAACACCATATATTTT.

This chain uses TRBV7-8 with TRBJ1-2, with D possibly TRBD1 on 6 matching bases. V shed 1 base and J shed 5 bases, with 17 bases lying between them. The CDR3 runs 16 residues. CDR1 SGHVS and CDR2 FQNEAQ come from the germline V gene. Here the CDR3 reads CASSLEPTRGVYGYTF. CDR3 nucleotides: TGTGCCAGCAGCTTAGAGCCCACCAGGGGCGTTTATGGCTACACCTTC.

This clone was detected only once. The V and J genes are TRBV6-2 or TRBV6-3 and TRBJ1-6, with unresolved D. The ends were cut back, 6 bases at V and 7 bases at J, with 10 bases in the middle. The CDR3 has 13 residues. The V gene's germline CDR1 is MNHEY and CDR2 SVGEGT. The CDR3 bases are TGTGCCAGCAGCCCCCGCGAAAATTCACCCCTCCACTTT. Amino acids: CASSPRENSPLHF.

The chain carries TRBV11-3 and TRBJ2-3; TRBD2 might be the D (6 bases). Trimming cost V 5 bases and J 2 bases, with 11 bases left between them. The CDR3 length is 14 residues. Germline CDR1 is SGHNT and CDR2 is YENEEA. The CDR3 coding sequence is TGTGCCAGCAGCGGGCGGGGCAACACAGATACGCAGTATTTT. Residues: CASSGRGNTDTQYF.

This CDR3 is CASSLLLGPETQYF. DNA for the CDR3: TGTGCCAGCAGCTTACTCCTGGGGCCAGAGACCCAGTACTTC. This rearrangement joins TRBV11-2 to TRBJ2-5; possible D gene TRBD1, 5 bases. Germline V gene data show CDR1 as SGHAT and CDR2 as FQNNGV. V gave up 2 bases and J gave up 4 bases, with 11 bases separating them. This CDR3 comprises 14 residues.